These 4 T cell receptor beta chains were all obtained from the same sample, sequenced in a study of blood T cells in healthy people across ages. Next came a second PCR, run for about 6 to 11 cycles, which used a sample-barcoded 5' primer along with a J-beta primer mix. Each CDR3 protein gets one entry after TCRdb re-called the 5' RACE reads with MiXCR. This table has 800,000 or so distinct CDR3 sequences, 20% to 25% appearing once. A further study also used this sample, focusing on T cells of mothers and their children.

Material for sequencing was blood. The receptors stem from a boy between 5 and 17 years old in good health.

The chain recombines TRBV5-1 with TRBJ2-5, with D perhaps TRBD1 (5 bases). The J call may be wrong; the DNA end is better matched by TRBJ2-1. Germline V gene sequence: CDR1 SGHRS, CDR2 YFSETQ. The CDR3 is 15 residues long. In DNA, the CDR3 is TGCGCCAGCAGCTTGGATGGGCAGGGATACAATGAGCAGTTCTTC. Translated: CASSLDGQGYNEQFF.

This chain joins TRBV2 and TRBJ2-5, with 7 bases fitting TRBD1. The J call may be faulty, since TRBJ2-7 better matches the DNA end. CDR1 and CDR2 (germline): SNHLY, FYNNEI. CDR3 size: 16 residues. CDR3 sequence (DNA): TGTGCCAGCGAACTCGCAAGACAGGGTGACTCCTACGAGCAGTACTTC. Translating gives CASELARQGDSYEQYF.

This clonotype was detected only a few times. V gene TRBV20-1 combines with J gene TRBJ1-6, with 10 bases lining up with TRBD1. The V segment lost 0 bases and the J segment 5 bases; nucleotides outside the gene matches: 4. Germline V gene sequence: CDR1 DFQATT, CDR2 SNEGSKA (reference sequence). The CDR3 consists of 16 residues. The CDR3 sequence is CSARDLGTGDNSPLHF. The CDR3 DNA is TGCAGTGCTAGAGATCTAGGGACAGGGGATAATTCACCCCTCCACTTT.

This clonotype was found a few times. The J gene is TRBJ1-1, the V gene TRBV6-2 or TRBV6-3; TRBD1 matches 8 bases. Trimming at V came to 6 bases and at J to 1 base, leaving 7 bases not matched to a gene. Germline assignment: CDR1 MNHEY and CDR2 SVGEGT. The CDR3 loop spans 15 amino acids. This CDR3 is CASSDTGTGNTEAFF. The CDR3, as DNA: TGTGCCAGCAGCGACACAGGGACAGGGAACACTGAAGCTTTCTTT.